The text below deals with one TCR beta chain. Libraries of TCR beta came from iRepertoire HTBI primers plus Arm-PCR of CDR3 regions. Each CDR3 protein is one row after TCRdb ran MiXCR on the multiplex PCR reads. The sample lists around 480,000 distinct CDR3 sequences; about a sixth were seen once. The data were taken from a study of regulatory T cells in long-lasting Graves disease. As for time point: newly diagnosed GD, antithyroid drugs for less than 3 months. PBMCs were the source of the RNA used for TCR sequencing. Patients were from an endocrinology department in Xi'an, China. V shed 5 bases and J shed 0 bases, with 17 bases lying between them. Germline loops: CDR1 MGHRA, CDR2 YSYEKL. The CDR3 spans 16 residues. These data were also reused for a study on T cells in Graves' hyperthyroidism and ophthalmopathy. That paper notes: Most clonotypes that expanded in the thyroid above 0.001 also showed up in blood.

The rearrangement joins TRBV4-1 to TRBJ2-7; D tentatively fits TRBD1 or TRBD2 (7 bases each). Source: peripheral blood mononuclear cells (PBMCs), taken at new diagnosis, from a patient treated with antithyroid drugs. This clonotype was obtained from a man aged 40-49 years with Graves disease. CDR3 coding DNA: TGCGCCAGCAGCTCGCAAGCGGGACAGAGCTCCTACGAGCAGTACTTC. The encoded protein is CASSSQAGQSSYEQYF.